This paragraph reports one T cell receptor beta chain. The sample is drawn from a study of blood T cells in healthy people across ages. V dropped 8 bases and J dropped 0; count of bases not matched to a gene: 12. CDR3 length: 18 residues. Germline V gene sequence: CDR1 MNHNS, CDR2 SASEGT. Combining a sample-barcoded 5' primer with a J-beta primer mix, a second PCR ran for about 6 to 11 cycles. TCRdb itself ran the 5' RACE reads through MiXCR, one entry per CDR3 protein. The sample lists some 1.4 million distinct CDR3 sequences, 42% occurring once. V usage is TRBV6-1 and J usage is TRBJ2-3; 12 nucleotides line up with TRBD2. The specimen was blood. The TCR sequence derives from a woman between 18 and 30 years old in good health. CDR3 DNA: TGTGCCAGCGGACCTCTAGCGGGAGGGCCCGCTAGCACAGATACGCAGTATTTT. Its translation: CASGPLAGGPASTDTQYF.